Listed below are T cell receptor beta chains from one sample, sequenced in a study of T cell changes during pregnancy in multiple sclerosis. Libraries were prepared by immunoSEQ multiplex PCR; TCRdb keeps only in-frame clonotypes and omits some of them. Of 35,000 to 45,000 clones in the sample, roughly nine tenths were seen once. The specimen was CD4+ T cells from peripheral blood mononuclear cells, collected in the first trimester of pregnancy. Every receptor here comes from a female donor in good health, enrolled as a control in a pregnancy study. The CDR3 runs from the conserved cysteine through the conserved F or W. D genes are given only for firm matches. The size entry is marked missing in some rows and otherwise reads once, few, many or a size class.

clone size	V gene	J gene	D gene	CDR3 DNA	CDR3 protein
.	TRBV11-2	TRBJ1-1	TRBD1	TGTGCCAGCAGCCCCCGGACAGGGCAGTACACTGAAGCTTTCTTT	CASSPRTGQYTEAFF
.	TRBV10-3	TRBJ1-1	TRBD1	TGTGCCATCAGCCCGGGACAGGGGGCAGGGATGAACACTGAAGCTTTCTTT	CAISPGQGAGMNTEAFF
few	TRBV19	TRBJ1-2	TRBD1	TGTGCCAGTAGTTCGCCGGGGACAGGGGATGCCTACACCTTC	CASSSPGTGDAYTF
.	TRBV20-1	TRBJ1-1	.	TGCAGTGCTAGTATGGCCGAAGAAGCTTTCTTT	CSASMAEEAFF
.	TRBV30	TRBJ1-1	TRBD1	TGTGCCTGGAGACAGGGGTTCTTCGGGGAAGCTTTCTTT	CAWRQGFFGEAFF
few	TRBV18	TRBJ1-1	TRBD1	TGTGCCAGCTCAAACACAGGGGACACTGAAGCTTTCTTT	CASSNTGDTEAFF
.	TRBV7-2	TRBJ2-1	.	TGTGCCAGCACCACTCCAGGGCGCAATGAGCAGTTCTTC	CASTTPGRNEQFF
few	TRBV19	TRBJ1-2	.	TGTGCCAGTGGCGGCTACACCTTC	CASGGYTF
.	TRBV5-5	TRBJ1-1	.	TGTGCCAGCAGCCCCCGCACAGAGAACACTGAAGCTTTCTTT	CASSPRTENTEAFF
.	TRBV7-3	TRBJ2-5	TRBD1	TGTGCCAGCAGCTTAAAAACCGGGACAGGGGGCGTAGAGACCCAGTACTTC	CASSLKTGTGGVETQYF
once	TRBV6-4	TRBJ2-3	TRBD2	TGTGCCAGCAGTCCCGGGACTAGCGGGGGTAAGCAGTATTTT	CASSPGTSGGKQYF
.	TRBV7-8	TRBJ2-1	TRBD1	TGTGCCAGCAGCGCTCGACAGGGGGCGAAGGCTGAGCAGTTCTTC	CASSARQGAKAEQFF
few	TRBV7-9	TRBJ2-1	TRBD2	TGTGCCAGCAGCCCCGGGGGGGGCTCCTACAATGAGCAGTTCTTC	CASSPGGGSYNEQFF
.	TRBV19	TRBJ2-2	.	TGTGCCAGTAGTATAAGGGGAGGAACCGGGGAGCTGTTTTTT	CASSIRGGTGELFF
.	TRBV11-2	TRBJ2-1	TRBD1	TGTGCCAGCAAACGACAGGGGGAATACAATGAGCAGTTCTTC	CASKRQGEYNEQFF
.	TRBV5-4	TRBJ1-1	.	TGTGCCAGCAGTACCGGGAGTCATGGGACTGAAGCTTTCTTT	CASSTGSHGTEAFF
.	TRBV28	TRBJ1-1	.	TGTGCCAGCAGTTTATCGGGCGGGCTGGCTGAAGCTTTCTTT	CASSLSGGLAEAFF
.	TRBV7-2	TRBJ2-7	TRBD2	TGTGCCAGAGCTAGCGGGGTGTATCCGAGCTCCTACGAGCAGTACTTC	CARASGVYPSSYEQYF
.	TRBV2	TRBJ2-5	.	TGTGCCAGCAGCGTTGACTCTTCTGAGACCCAGTACTTC	CASSVDSSETQYF
.	TRBV6-6	TRBJ2-7	.	TGTGCCAGCAGTTACGGGGCAGGAAGCTCCTACGAGCAGTACTTC	CASSYGAGSSYEQYF
.	TRBV5-5	TRBJ1-5	.	TGTGCCAGCAGCCCAGATAGCAATCAGCCCCAGCATTTT	CASSPDSNQPQHF
.	TRBV7-6	TRBJ2-7	.	TGTGCCAGCAGCCGCGGACAGATCTCCTACGAGCAGTACTTC	CASSRGQISYEQYF
.	TRBV20-1	TRBJ2-1	.	TGCAGTGCTCTGTTGCGAAATGAGCAGTTCTTC	CSALLRNEQFF
.	TRBV2	TRBJ2-7	.	TGTGCCAGCAGCCAAGGGGTGTTGGGCTACGAGCAGTACTTC	CASSQGVLGYEQYF